The present TCR beta chain was sequenced within a study of vaccination and CD4 T cells after COVID-19. Study-wide context: Samples taken post-COVID came a median around 96 days after diagnosis, ranging from 35 to 161. Cells received overlapping spike peptides from SARS-CoV-2, HCoV-NL63, HCoV-OC43 and HCoV-229E as stimulation.

The V gene's germline CDR1 is DFQATT and CDR2 SNEGSKA (reference sequence). The CDR3 is 14 amino acids. The ends lost 6 bases at V and 3 bases at J; junction bases unmatched: 9. Treatment noted: approximately nine-day PBMC culture with coronavirus spike peptide pools or control peptides (ViraFEST assay). Negative-selection isolation of CD4+ T cells was performed after approximately nine days of culture. Worth noting for this clonotype: Its target is unknown.

The Oncomine TCR Beta short-read assay was what sequenced the DNA obtained from cultured CD4+ T cells. Once CD4+ T cells had been cultured, genomic DNA was extracted from them. MiXCR, applied by TCRdb to the PCR reads, yields one record per CDR3 protein. The sample records 15,000 to 19,000 distinct CDR3 sequences, approximately 51% being singletons. This clonotype was sampled from a human donor who had recovered from COVID-19. The input for sequencing was CD4+ T cells from blood, cultured in vitro, taken before SARS-CoV-2 vaccination. The chain has TRBV20-1 and TRBJ1-1, with 8 bases lining up with TRBD1. As DNA, the CDR3 is TGCAGTGCGCCCGGACAGGGCTTGTACACTGAAGCTTTCTTT. It specifies CSAPGQGLYTEAFF.